This record concerns one TCR beta chain sequence. Its binding antigen is unknown. The record has no base qualities; no much larger clone is one base away. The immunoSEQ Assay, a bias-controlled multiplex PCR, was used to amplify TCRbeta CDR3 regions from genomic DNA. Per the original workflow: Nucleated cell counts per sample were estimated from amplification of reference gene primers within the assay. To quantify the absolute abundance of each unique TCRbeta CDR3 rearrangement, sequence reads were collapsed and filtered. For each sample, productive Simpson clonality was calculated as the square root of Simpson's diversity index over productive rearrangements. The source is immuneACCESS, and TCRdb retained only in-frame sequences with V and J called. Part of the clones is not carried over; for the studies checked, unresolved V genes explain less than half of this, and the remainder is unexplained. That table is the source of V, J and clone size, and D and trimming were worked out from the DNA. This sample lists 30,000 to 45,000 clones; around nine tenths were detected once. The leading ten clones occupy around 6.1% of the sample.

Collaborating institutions collected whole blood in K2EDTA tubes following their own protocols. For TCRbeta analysis, collaborators shipped samples as frozen whole blood, isolated PBMCs, or DNA extracted from either of those sample types. These data are taken from a study of blood T cell repertoires in COVID-19 (TCRdb year 2020). About the investigation overall: Samples from collaborators originated in the United States, Italy and Spain and spanned both the acute and convalescent phases of COVID-19. The samples were drawn from the first 160 participants of the ongoing ImmuneRACE study and from some 1,300 subjects provided by 6 global collaborators. Where HLA class I and class II types were available, the types were taken from metadata supplied by the sample provider, not from assay-based typing. Nearly every sample came with metadata listing a de-identified subject ID, COVID-19 status, age in years and sex. Deeply sampled blood TCRbeta repertoires from subjects exposed to, actively infected with, or recovered from COVID-19 were included in the dataset. The material from the prospective study consisted of cDNA or gDNA derived from T cells, B-cell-depleted T cells, or PBMCs. The repertoires were released in a freely available public database intended as a resource for research on the immune response to SARS-CoV-2.

Overall study outcomes, separate from this receptor: How much clinical and demographic metadata was included differed by source and by participant, and the metadata was provided uncurated.

Measured from the cysteine to the phenylalanine, the CDR3 is 14 residues long. Only the CDR3 DNA stays, 42 bases, in frame from base 1. V has 3 bases trimmed and J has 4 bases trimmed; junction bases matching no gene number 4. For CDR1 and CDR2, the germline V gene lists MNHNS and SASEGT. The sequencing input was peripheral blood. The chain joins TRBV6-1 to TRBJ1-2, and 8 junction bases match TRBD1. The receptor was isolated from a human donor in a cohort sampled during active COVID-19. The CDR3 loop reads CASSEMTGVYGYTF. Here is the DNA: TGTGCCAGCAGTGAGATGACAGGGGTCTATGGCTACACCTTC.